This T cell receptor (beta chain) was sequenced during a study of cytomegalovirus exposure and HLA in healthy donors. The PCR used 60 Vbeta and 13 Jbeta primers. Repertoires were generated with immunoSEQ multiplex PCR, while TCRdb's copy carries only in-frame clones and drops some. The table includes more than 85,000 clones, approximately 69% detected once. Notes on this clone: Antigen unknown.

The CDR3 has 17 residues. Trimming shortened V by 6 bases and J by 0 bases, and 18 bases separated the two germline ends. Germline V CDR1 and CDR2: MNHEY, SMNVEV (reference sequence). Points from the study as a whole: Reportedly, diagnosis of cytomegalovirus status by the classifier showed high specificity and sensitivity. The CMV antigen specificity of a few CMV-associated chains was confirmed through in vitro analysis. Among TCR beta chains of equal frequency, HLA-associated ones were more clonally expanded in a later analysis.

The J gene is TRBJ2-1, the V gene TRBV27, with D possibly being TRBD2 (7 bases). The receptor was isolated from a man in his thirties or forties in good health and CMV-seronegative. Input material: PBMCs. CDR3 protein: CASRGGGSSSSYNEQFF. The CDR3 DNA is TGTGCCAGCAGGGGAGGGGGATCCTCAAGCTCCTACAATGAGCAGTTCTTC.